These 20 T cell receptor beta chains share one sample of origin, sequenced in a study of blood T cell repertoires in COVID-19. Some clones are missing from TCRdb's copy, which holds only in-frame ones; the method was immunoSEQ multiplex PCR. The sample yields over 200,000 clones, around 80% seen once. The sample consisted of peripheral blood. These receptors came from a woman in her forties or fifties with acute or convalescent COVID-19.

V and J are TRBV19 and TRBJ1-5; D is perhaps TRBD1 (5 bases). The CDR3 is 14 residues long. The germline CDR1 and CDR2 sequences are LNHDA and SQIVND (reference sequence). V lost 5 bases and J 7 bases, leaving 15 bases between the germline ends. CDR3 amino acids: CASSGREALQPQHF. The CDR3, as DNA: TGTGCCAGTAGTGGCAGGGAGGCGTTACAGCCCCAGCATTTT. Looking up the rest from reference TRBV19 and TRBJ1-5 gives the full variable domain: DGGITQSPKYLFRKEGQNVTLSCEQNLNHDAMYWYRQDPGQGLRLIYYSQIVNDFQKGDIAEGYSVSREKKESFPLTVTSAQKNPTAFYLCASSGREALQPQHFGDGTRLSIL.

This chain joins TRBV11-3 and TRBJ1-5, with 10 bases aligning to TRBD1. J was trimmed by 4 bases and V by 1 base; bases with no gene match: 10. Germline-derived CDR1 and CDR2 are SGHNT and YENEEA. The CDR3 spans 18 residues. CDR3 nucleotides: TGTGCCAGCAGCTTAGCCCGGGACAGGGGAGACGGAAATCAGCCCCAGCATTTT. It encodes CASSLARDRGDGNQPQHF.

The chain couples TRBV27 to TRBJ2-6, with 7 bases identical to TRBD1. Trimming took 5 bases from V and 0 from J; bases not matched to a gene: 4. CDR3 length: 16 amino acids. CDR1 and CDR2 from the germline V gene are MNHEY and SMNVEV (reference sequence). The CDR3, as DNA: TGTGCCAGCAGTGGCGGACAGGCCTCTGGGGCCAACGTCCTGACTTTC. Translated, it gives CASSGGQASGANVLTF. Combining the CDR3 with reference TRBV27 and TRBJ2-6 gives the whole variable domain EAQVTQNPRYLITVTGKKLTVTCSQNMNHEYMSWYRQDPGLGLRQIYYSMNVEVTDKGDVPEGYKVSRKEKRNFPLILESPSPNQTSLYFCASSGGQASGANVLTFGAGSRLTVL.

As concerns this clone: Within the sample, other DNA sequences also encode this same CDR3. The V call is TRBV5-1, the J call TRBJ2-3, with D unresolved. Per germline, CDR1 SGHRS and CDR2 YFSETQ. There are 14 residues in the CDR3. The V gene lost 5 bases and the J gene lost 0 bases, with 10 bases spanning the gap. The CDR3 loop is CASREQTSTDTQYF. In DNA, the CDR3 is TGCGCCAGCAGAGAGCAAACTAGCACAGATACGCAGTATTTT.

The chain has TRBV2 and TRBJ2-1, with 13 bases fitting TRBD2. The ends lost 5 bases at V and 5 bases at J; junction bases unmatched: 6. Germline V gene sequence: CDR1 SNHLY, CDR2 FYNNEI. The CDR3 is made up of 16 amino acids. CDR3 nucleotide sequence: TGTGCCAGCAGTCGGGGACTAGCGGGATTCAACAATGAGCAGTTCTTC. It is translated as CASSRGLAGFNNEQFF.

This clone was detected only a few times. V and J are TRBV12-3 or TRBV12-4 and TRBJ2-1; 8 bases align to TRBD1. This CDR3 is built from 13 residues. Trimming took 6 bases from V and 13 from J; bases not matched to a gene: 11. DNA for the CDR3: TGTGCCAGCAGGCAGCAACAGGGGGTAAGCCAGTTCTTC. Translation gives CASRQQQGVSQFF.

The rearrangement uses TRBV5-1 and TRBJ2-3; 8 nucleotides line up with TRBD2. Unmatched junction bases numbered 5, after V lost 3 bases and J lost 2 bases. This CDR3 is 15 amino acids long. Germline loops: CDR1 SGHRS, CDR2 YFSETQ. In nucleotides, the CDR3 is TGCGCCAGCAGCTATTTAGCGGGACCCACAGATACGCAGTATTTT. It codes for CASSYLAGPTDTQYF.

The rearrangement links TRBV5-1 to TRBJ2-1, with 7 bases identical to TRBD2. J gave up 7 bases and V 0 bases, and 10 bases lay outside the gene matches. The length of the CDR3 is 16 residues. Germline V gene sequence: CDR1 SGHRS, CDR2 YFSETQ. CDR3 sequence: CASSLAPGPGGNEQFF. CDR3 bases: TGCGCCAGCAGCTTGGCTCCCGGACCGGGGGGTAATGAGCAGTTCTTC.

The genes are TRBV6-4 and TRBJ1-1; a weak D match, TRBD1 (6 bases). V lost 6 bases, J lost 7 bases, and 15 bases lay in between. The CDR3 has 13 amino acids. Per the germline V gene, CDR1 is MRHNA and CDR2 is SNTAGT. The CDR3 DNA reads TGTGCCAGCAGGCTGGGGCAGGGGCGTGAAGCTTTCTTT. Its protein product is CASRLGQGREAFF.

The chain uses TRBV28 and TRBJ2-5; 8 nucleotides agree with TRBD2. CDR3 length equals 16 residues. In germline, CDR1 is MDHEN, CDR2 SYDVKM. The ends lost 4 bases at V and 3 bases at J; junction bases unmatched: 10. The CDR3 DNA sequence: TGTGCCAGCAGTTCGGGGTTGCAGCGGGAGAAAGAGACCCAGTACTTC. It specifies CASSSGLQREKETQYF.

V usage is TRBV5-1 and J usage is TRBJ2-5, with 10 bases aligning to TRBD1. The length of the CDR3 is 15 residues. The junction had 6 bases not matched to a gene; V was cut back by 2 bases and J by 5 bases. Germline values: CDR1 SGHRS, CDR2 YFSETQ. The CDR3 region is CASSLGTGEFETQYF. CDR3 sequence (DNA): TGCGCCAGCAGCTTAGGGACAGGGGAGTTTGAGACCCAGTACTTC. The variable domain in full, completed from reference TRBV5-1 and TRBJ2-5, reads KAGVTQTPRYLIKTRGQQVTLSCSPISGHRSVSWYQQTPGQGLQFLFEYFSETQRNKGNFPGRFSGRQFSNSRSEMNVSTLELGDSALYLCASSLGTGEFETQYFGPGTRLLVL.

The CDR3 DNA is TGCGCCAGCAGCACCCGACTAGCTTCGGGCAATGAGCAGTTCTTC. As protein: CASSTRLASGNEQFF. This chain joins TRBV5-1 and TRBJ2-1, with 7 bases matching TRBD2. This CDR3 has 15 amino acids. The V gene's germline CDR1 is SGHRS and CDR2 YFSETQ. Unmatched junction bases numbered 10, after V lost 4 bases and J lost 6 bases.

The genes are TRBV9 and TRBJ1-2; no reliable D call. V dropped 4 bases and J dropped 0 bases, with 10 bases sitting between them. Germline lookup yields CDR1 SGDLS and CDR2 YYNGEE. The CDR3 loop spans 14 amino acids. The CDR3 sequence: CASSPDTTNYGYTF. The DNA of the CDR3 is TGTGCCAGCAGCCCAGACACGACTAACTATGGCTACACCTTC.

The chain employs TRBV24-1 and TRBJ2-5; D might be TRBD2 (5 bases). The germline CDR1 and CDR2 sequences are KGHDR and SFDVKD. The CDR3 runs to 13 residues. V shed 4 bases and J shed 7 bases, with 12 bases lying between them. The DNA for the CDR3 is TGTGCCACCAGTGACCTGCGGACTCGGACCCAGTACTTC. Protein: CATSDLRTRTQYF.

The CDR3 coding sequence is TGTGCCAGCAGAGGACAGGGGAGGTACGAGCAGTACTTC. This gives the protein CASRGQGRYEQYF. The V and J genes are TRBV25-1 and TRBJ2-7; 9 bases fit TRBD1. The J segment lost 4 bases and the V segment lost 6 bases, leaving 4 bases of the junction unmatched. The CDR3 extends over 13 amino acids. Germline V gives CDR1 MGHDK, CDR2 SYGVNS.

The chain links TRBV2 to TRBJ2-3, with 8 bases fitting TRBD2. V gave up 7 bases and J gave up 2 bases; unmatched junction bases: 5. The CDR3 contains 14 residues. Germline V gene sequence: CDR1 SNHLY, CDR2 FYNNEI. In nucleotides, the CDR3 is TGTGCCAGCACCTACGGACTAGCCACAGATACGCAGTATTTT. Protein: CASTYGLATDTQYF.

DNA of the CDR3: TGTGCCAGCAGCCAAAACAGGGCGGACGAGCAGTACTTC. The encoded protein is CASSQNRADEQYF. This chain links TRBV3-1 (or the pseudogene TRBV3-2) with TRBJ2-7, with D perhaps matching TRBD1 (6 bases). This CDR3 has 13 residues. V shed 2 bases and J shed 5 bases, with 10 bases lying between them. From germline, CDR1 is LGHDT and CDR2 YNNKEL (reference sequence).

Worth noting for this clone: Within the sample, other DNA sequences also encode this same CDR3. J is TRBJ2-3 and V is TRBV5-1; 8 bases are a match to TRBD1. The CDR3 loop spans 15 amino acids. J lost 2 bases, V lost 3 bases, and 5 bases had no gene match. Germline assignment: CDR1 SGHRS and CDR2 YFSETQ. In nucleotides, the CDR3 is TGCGCCAGCAGCTCGACAGGGGACGACACAGATACGCAGTATTTT. This translates into CASSSTGDDTDTQYF.

This sequence joins TRBV28 and TRBJ1-1; D possibly corresponds to TRBD1 (6 bases). Trimming removed 3 bases at V and 0 bases at J, with 20 bases between. Germline V gene lookup returns CDR1 MDHEN and CDR2 SYDVKM. This CDR3 is built from 18 residues. In DNA, the CDR3 is TGTGCCAGCAGTTTTCGAGTTATAAGGCAGGGGATGAACACTGAAGCTTTCTTT. Translated: CASSFRVIRQGMNTEAFF. The full variable domain, in which reference TRBV28 and TRBJ1-1 provide the parts outside the CDR3, is DVKVTQSSRYLVKRTGEKVFLECVQDMDHENMFWYRQDPGLGLRLIYFSYDVKMKEKGDIPEGYSVSREKKERFSLILESASTNQTSMYLCASSFRVIRQGMNTEAFFGQGTRLTVV.

V and J are TRBV5-6 and TRBJ2-3; 10 bases fit TRBD2. CDR3 length: 16 amino acids. Unmatched junction bases numbered 5, after V lost 2 bases and J lost 2 bases. CDR1 and CDR2 from the germline V gene are SGHDT and YYEEEE. CDR3 protein: CASSFLAGAYTDTQYF. The DNA for the CDR3 is TGTGCCAGCAGCTTTCTAGCGGGAGCCTACACAGATACGCAGTATTTT.